This is a list of T cell receptor beta chains from one sample in a study of blood T cell repertoires in COVID-19. Libraries were prepared by immunoSEQ multiplex PCR; TCRdb keeps only in-frame clonotypes and omits some of them. In the table there are approximately 78,000 clones, roughly 88% of which are singletons. Sequenced: peripheral blood. These receptors all come from a man aged 50-60 years with acute or convalescent COVID-19. Both conserved end residues are trimmed from each CDR3. The order of the fields is clone size, V gene, CDR3 protein. Size is omitted from some rows. Given values are once, few, many or a class for expanded clones.

>NA|TRBV9
ASSPGQSYEQY
>NA|TRBV12-1
ASSPWDRMEY
>NA|TRBV27
ASRHRGTTGELF
>few|TRBV3-1/TRBV3-2
ASSSRGTEAF
>NA|TRBV28
ASSSWGGEVRDTQY
>NA|TRBV6-6
ASSYRTGGGNYGYT
>NA|TRBV6-5
ASKPGQGSAETQY
>NA|TRBV9
ASSGTSGADTQY
>NA|TRBV18
ASSSAGALSSPLH
>few|TRBV10-3
AIRADGNQPQH
>NA|TRBV28
ASSGGAGSPLH
>NA|TRBV6-6
ASSYSLGGQTEAF
>few|TRBV15
ATSRSGPNTGELF
>NA|TRBV10-1
ASRSRTGYQETQY